This T cell receptor beta chain was found in a study of identical twins. Study observations and caveats: Analyses based on zero insertions could be partly confounded by invariant MAIT and iNKT cells. Memory repertoires showed no such pattern, whereas abundant cord blood beta clonotypes carried fewer insertions.

cDNA molecules carried unique molecular identifiers, and template switching added a universal primer site. TCRdb re-analysed the 5' RACE reads in MiXCR, keeping a single row per CDR3 protein. This sample has around 1.7 million distinct CDR3 sequences; about 32% occur once, and the top ten carry around 0.3%. Trimming cost V 0 bases and J 8 bases, with 8 bases left between them. CDR3 size: 12 residues. Germline V gives CDR1 GTSNPN, CDR2 SVGIG (reference sequence). As to this clonotype: Its target is not known.

Sequencing input: cord blood. The clonotype originates from a newborn girl in good health. V and J are TRBV30 and TRBJ2-1; no firm D call. Here the CDR3 DNA reads TGTGCCTGGAGTGTACATCGCTATGAGCAGTTCTTC. Amino acids: CAWSVHRYEQFF. The entire variable domain, with the rest obtained from reference TRBV30 and TRBJ2-1, is as follows: SQTIHQWPATLVQPVGSPLSLECTVEGTSNPNLYWYRQAAGRGLQLLFYSVGIGQISSEVPQNLSASRPQDRQFILSSKKLLLSDSGFYLCAWSVHRYEQFFGPGTRLTVL.